Listed below are T cell receptor beta chains from one sample, sequenced in a study of long-term antiretroviral therapy in people with HIV. Repertoires were generated with immunoSEQ multiplex PCR, while TCRdb's copy carries only in-frame clones and drops some. Here the sample spans roughly 30,000 clones, roughly 96% being singletons. The sample in question was unsorted PBMCs, obtained 6 to 6.5 years after starting antiretroviral therapy. The receptors shown here come from a man younger than 45 with HIV. The CDR3 runs from the conserved cysteine through the conserved F or W. The D gene is left open where the match is weak. Some rows mark clone size as missing; the rest say once, few, many or name a class of expanded clone.

V gene	D gene	J gene	clone size	CDR3 DNA	CDR3 protein
TRBV7-3	-	TRBJ1-1	-	TGTGCCAGCAGCCCGAACAGGAACACTGAAGCTTTCTTT	CASSPNRNTEAFF
TRBV2	-	TRBJ1-1	-	TGTGCCAGCAGTGAAGCGAGAGGGCAGGGTGAAGCTTTCTTT	CASSEARGQGEAFF
TRBV4-1	-	TRBJ2-1	-	TGCGCCAGCAGCCAAGTGTCGGGGGTAAGCTCCTACAATGAGCAGTTCTTC	CASSQVSGVSSYNEQFF
TRBV5-3	TRBD1	TRBJ1-2	-	TGTGCCAGAAGTCGGGACAGGGGGCCCTATGGCTACACCTTC	CARSRDRGPYGYTF
TRBV27	-	TRBJ2-7	once	TGTGCCAGCAGTTTAGGGACTTCCTACGAGCAGTACTTC	CASSLGTSYEQYF
TRBV9	TRBD2	TRBJ2-7	-	TGTGCCAGCAGCGTAGAGGTGGTGGGTAGCGGGGGCGAGCAGTACTTC	CASSVEVVGSGGEQYF
TRBV6-5	-	TRBJ2-7	-	TGTGCCAGCAGTTACCTCGCGACAGATGCAGCCTACGAGCAGTACTTC	CASSYLATDAAYEQYF
TRBV14	-	TRBJ2-7	-	TGTGCCAGCAACCGGGACGGAACCTACGAGCAGTACTTC	CASNRDGTYEQYF
TRBV2	-	TRBJ1-6	-	TGTGCCAGCAGCGGGGGCGGATTGAACCTCTATAATTCACCCCTCCACTTT	CASSGGGLNLYNSPLHF
TRBV7-9	-	TRBJ2-5	-	TGTGCCAGCACCCCCCCTACAGAGACCCAGTACTTC	CASTPPTETQYF
TRBV11-3	-	TRBJ2-2	-	TGTGCCAGCAGCCGGAACTTAATAGGCGAAGAGGGGTCCGGGGAGCTGTTTTTT	CASSRNLIGEEGSGELFF
TRBV7-9	-	TRBJ1-1	-	TGTGCCAGCGCCCTGCAGGGAAACACTGAAGCTTTCTTT	CASALQGNTEAFF
TRBV11-2	TRBD1	TRBJ2-7	-	TGTGCCAGCAGCGACCCAGGGGGCAAGCAGTACTTC	CASSDPGGKQYF
TRBV5-1	-	TRBJ1-2	-	TGCGCCAGCAGCTCAACAGGGACGACCTATGGCTACACCTTC	CASSSTGTTYGYTF
TRBV6-4	TRBD2	TRBJ2-1	-	TGTGCCAGCAGTAGCGGGAGCTACAATGAGCAGTTCTTC	CASSSGSYNEQFF
TRBV29-1	-	TRBJ2-7	-	TGCAGCGTTGTATCGGTCGGGACCGGGGTCGACGAGCAGTACTTC	CSVVSVGTGVDEQYF
TRBV5-1	-	TRBJ1-5	-	TGCGCCAGCAGCTTGGATAGTAGCAATCAGCCCCAGCATTTT	CASSLDSSNQPQHF
TRBV7-2	-	TRBJ2-7	-	TGTGCCAGCAGCTTACTAACAGAAACCTACGAGCAGTACTTC	CASSLLTETYEQYF
TRBV7-9	-	TRBJ2-7	-	TGTGCCAGCAGCTTAGGCAGGGCGTACGAGCAGTACTTC	CASSLGRAYEQYF
TRBV6-4	TRBD1	TRBJ1-2	once	TGTGCCAGCAGTGACGGCACCGGGACAGGGGGCGACGATGGCTACACCTTC	CASSDGTGTGGDDGYTF
TRBV9	-	TRBJ2-5	-	TGTGCCAGCAGCGTATTCCCGGGCCAAGAGACCCAGTACTTC	CASSVFPGQETQYF
TRBV6-1	TRBD2	TRBJ2-3	-	TGTGCCAGCGAGAAACTAGCGGGGGGTAGAGATACGCAGTATTTT	CASEKLAGGRDTQYF
TRBV19	-	TRBJ1-5	once	TGTGCCAGTAGCGCCGGGATAGGTCAGCCCCAGCATTTT	CASSAGIGQPQHF
TRBV27	-	TRBJ2-5	-	TGTGCCAGCAGTTTAGCAGGATTAGAAGAGACCCAGTACTTC	CASSLAGLEETQYF
TRBV29-1	TRBD1	TRBJ2-3	-	TGCAGCGTGCAGACAGGGGGCACAGATACGCAGTATTTT	CSVQTGGTDTQYF
TRBV15	-	TRBJ2-7	-	TGTGCCACCAGCGTCACTAGGGCCGGAAACGAGCAGTACTTC	CATSVTRAGNEQYF
TRBV14	-	TRBJ2-7	-	TGTGCCAGCAGACCTTTAGACAGCTACGAGCAGTACTTC	CASRPLDSYEQYF
TRBV27	-	TRBJ2-5	-	TGTGCCAGCAGTTCCCACCGACAGGCCGGAGAGACCCAGTACTTC	CASSSHRQAGETQYF
TRBV19	-	TRBJ1-5	-	TGTGCCAGTAATAGGGTTAACCAGCCCCAGCATTTT	CASNRVNQPQHF
TRBV5-1	-	TRBJ1-1	-	TGCGCCAGCAGCACGGCAGGTTACGCTGAAGCTTTCTTT	CASSTAGYAEAFF
TRBV7-6	TRBD2	TRBJ2-7	once	TGTGCCAGCAGCTCGCCGGGGGGCTACGAGCAGTACTTC	CASSSPGGYEQYF
TRBV30	-	TRBJ1-1	-	TGTGCCTGGAGTGTACGGAGTCGAGAGAACACTGAAGCTTTCTTT	CAWSVRSRENTEAFF
TRBV7-7	TRBD2	TRBJ2-5	-	TGTGCTAGCAGCAACGCGGGAGCTCAAGAGACCCAGTACTTC	CASSNAGAQETQYF
TRBV5-8	-	TRBJ1-1	once	TGTGCCAGCAGCTTGATTGGGTTCCGGAACACTGAAGCTTTCTTT	CASSLIGFRNTEAFF
TRBV4-1	TRBD1	TRBJ2-7	-	TGCGCCAGCAGCTCCCGAGGCATGGGACAGGGAAACTACGAGCAGTACTTC	CASSSRGMGQGNYEQYF
TRBV13	-	TRBJ1-2	once	TGTGCCAGCAGCTTAGGGCGGACTAACTATGGCTACACCTTC	CASSLGRTNYGYTF
TRBV7-3	TRBD1	TRBJ1-2	-	TGTGCCAGCAGCTATACAGGGGGTGATGGCTACACCTTC	CASSYTGGDGYTF
TRBV7-2	TRBD1	TRBJ2-7	few	TGTGCCAGCAGCGCTGCAGGGGGAATTTCCTACGAGCAGTACTTC	CASSAAGGISYEQYF
TRBV5-1	-	TRBJ1-2	-	TGCGCCAGCAGCTTGGCCCGTACAGGCTACACCTTC	CASSLARTGYTF
TRBV11-2	TRBD2	TRBJ2-3	-	TGTGCCAGCAGCATCAGCCCCCGCGGGAGGGGAGATACGCAGTATTTT	CASSISPRGRGDTQYF
TRBV5-6	TRBD1	TRBJ1-6	-	TGTGCCAGCAGCAGCGCCGGGACAGGCGGTTCACCCCTCCACTTT	CASSSAGTGGSPLHF
TRBV5-1	-	TRBJ2-7	once	TGCGCCAGCAGCTTGGTGGGTACTCCCTCCTACGAGCAGTACTTC	CASSLVGTPSYEQYF
TRBV10-3	-	TRBJ1-2	-	TGTGCCATCACTCGAGGGGGGGGCGGCTACACCTTC	CAITRGGGGYTF
TRBV5-1	-	TRBJ2-5	-	TGCGCCAGCAGCTTCCAGGGACAAGAGACCCAGTACTTC	CASSFQGQETQYF
TRBV7-3	-	TRBJ2-4	-	TGTGCCAGCAGCCAAGGGGGGCGGGGGCAGGAAAACATTCAGTACTTC	CASSQGGRGQENIQYF
TRBV19	TRBD2	TRBJ2-7	-	TGTGCCAGTAGTACTAGCGGCTACGCGTCCTACGAGCAGTACTTC	CASSTSGYASYEQYF
TRBV2	-	TRBJ1-5	once	TGTGCCAGCAGCATAGGACCCCTGCACGCCAATCAGCCCCAGCATTTT	CASSIGPLHANQPQHF
TRBV4-3	-	TRBJ1-2	-	TGCGCCAGCAGCCAAGATGGGGGGGGATCCTATGGCTACACCTTC	CASSQDGGGSYGYTF
TRBV29-1	-	TRBJ1-1	-	TGCAGCGTTGGCGAGAGTGAAGCTTTCTTT	CSVGESEAFF
TRBV21-1	-	TRBJ2-7	-	TGTGCCAGCTCACACAGGGTTAGCGGGCCTTCCAGCTCCTACGAGCAGTACTTC	CASSHRVSGPSSSYEQYF